Sequencing of this T cell receptor beta chain was carried out in a study of control samples from healthy donors and cancer patients. TCRdb's copy holds only in-frame clones and misses some; the assay was immunoSEQ multiplex PCR. The sample yields over 100,000 clones, roughly 90% seen once. The sequence derives from a woman aged 45 to 65 in good health. Sequencing was done on a sample of blood.

The DNA for the CDR3 is TGCGCCACCCCCATCAATTTGGGTTGGGGGGGCGGCTACACCTTC. Translation gives CATPINLGWGGGYTF. The V and J genes are TRBV5-1 and TRBJ1-2, with D possibly TRBD1 on 6 matching bases. CDR1 is SGHRS and CDR2 is YFSETQ in the germline V gene. CDR3 length equals 15 residues. V shed 9 bases and J shed 8 bases, with 26 bases lying between them.